The rows below give T cell receptor beta chains drawn from one sample of a study of T cells in Graves' hyperthyroidism and ophthalmopathy. TCRdb called the multiplex PCR reads again in MiXCR, with one record for every CDR3 protein. The repertoire holds approximately 620,000 distinct CDR3 sequences, with around 13% as singletons. What was sequenced was blood. The receptors here all came from a woman in her twenties or thirties with Graves' hyperthyroidism that later progressed to Graves' ophthalmopathy. CDR3s include the opening cysteine and the closing phenylalanine or tryptophan. D genes are given only for firm matches. The listing skips clone size in some rows; elsewhere it reads once, few, many or a size class.

j_call | clone_size | d_call | v_call | cdr3_nt | cdr3_aa
TRBJ2-5 | many | TRBD1 | TRBV11-1 | TGTGCCAGCAGCTCCTCCGGGACAGGGAGGGAGACCCAGTACTTC | CASSSSGTGRETQYF
TRBJ2-5 | NA | TRBD2 | TRBV28 | TGTGCCAGCAGCACCCTCCGACGACAGCGATTAGCGGGAGGGTTGGAGACCCAGTACTTC | CASSTLRRQRLAGGLETQYF
TRBJ1-1 | many | NA | TRBV7-9 | TGTGCCAGCAGCCACACGTCTCTCGGGGCGCGGGGCACTGAAGCTTTCTTT | CASSHTSLGARGTEAFF
TRBJ1-5 | NA | NA | TRBV6-1 | TGTGCCAGCAGTGCCCAGAGCTTCAATCAGCCCCAGCATTTT | CASSAQSFNQPQHF
TRBJ2-7 | few | NA | TRBV2 | TGTGCCAGCAGGCCGGACGGACGGAACTACGAGCAGTACTTC | CASRPDGRNYEQYF
TRBJ1-6 | NA | NA | TRBV19 | TGTGCCAGTAGTATAGACGAGTCACCCCTCCACTTT | CASSIDESPLHF
TRBJ2-2 | few | TRBD1 | TRBV24-1 | TGTGCCACCAGTGATTTGGGGGACAGGGGCAACACCGGGGAGCTGTTTTTT | CATSDLGDRGNTGELFF
TRBJ2-5 | many | TRBD2 | TRBV2 | TGTGCCAACGGACTAGCGGAAGAGACCCAGTACTTC | CANGLAEETQYF
TRBJ2-3 | many | NA | TRBV20-1 | TGCAGTTCACCGGGACTCGAAACAGATACGCAGTATTTT | CSSPGLETDTQYF
TRBJ2-7 | many | NA | TRBV6-1 | TGTGCCAGCAGTGATGCGGGACAGAATCTCTACGAGCAGTACTTC | CASSDAGQNLYEQYF
TRBJ1-2 | many | NA | TRBV6-1 | TGTGCCAGCAGTGATCGGAGTGGGGAGGATGGCTACACCTTC | CASSDRSGEDGYTF
TRBJ2-1 | many | NA | TRBV30 | TGTGCCTGGAGTGTAGAAACGATTGGATCGAATGAGCAGTTCTTC | CAWSVETIGSNEQFF
TRBJ2-5 | many | TRBD1 | TRBV27 | TGTGCCAGCAGTCCGGAGGGGACAGGGCAAGAGACCCAGTACTTC | CASSPEGTGQETQYF
TRBJ1-2 | NA | NA | TRBV24-1 | TGTGCCACCAGTGATTTGAAGGGTAGTACTGGCTACACCTTC | CATSDLKGSTGYTF
TRBJ2-7 | NA | NA | TRBV7-3 | TGTGCCAGCAGCCCGGAATTCCTAGTGGACGAGCAGTACTTC | CASSPEFLVDEQYF
TRBJ1-5 | many | NA | TRBV12-3/TRBV12-4 | TGTGCCAGCAGTTTAGAATCAGGGGCTTACCAGCCCCAGCATTTT | CASSLESGAYQPQHF
TRBJ2-3 | many | TRBD2 | TRBV12-3/TRBV12-4 | TGTGCCAGCAGTCGACTAGCGAACACAGATACGCAGTATTTT | CASSRLANTDTQYF
TRBJ1-2 | many | NA | TRBV11-2 | TGTGCCAGCAGCTCCAGGACAGAGGCCGCTAACTATGGCTACACCTTC | CASSSRTEAANYGYTF
TRBJ2-1 | many | NA | TRBV5-6 | TGTGCCAGCAGCTTGGGCGACTGGGGTGAGCAGTTCTTC | CASSLGDWGEQFF
TRBJ2-3 | many | NA | TRBV24-1 | TGTGCCACCAGCAACCCCGGACCAGCCTCGTACACAGATACGCAGTATTTT | CATSNPGPASYTDTQYF
TRBJ2-7 | NA | NA | TRBV28 | TGTGCCAGCAGTTTATTACGGACCGGCGCCTACGAGCAGTACTTC | CASSLLRTGAYEQYF
TRBJ1-3 | many | TRBD1 | TRBV12-3/TRBV12-4 | TGTGCCAGCAGTTATCAGGGGGCAGGAGGAAACACCATATATTTT | CASSYQGAGGNTIYF
TRBJ2-3 | few | TRBD2 | TRBV9 | TGTGCCAGCAGCGTAGCCGGGAGGGCCGACCCAGATACGCAGTATTTT | CASSVAGRADPDTQYF
TRBJ2-7 | NA | NA | TRBV30 | TGTGCCTGGAGTGTTGACGGGGTACGCTACGAGCAGTACTTC | CAWSVDGVRYEQYF